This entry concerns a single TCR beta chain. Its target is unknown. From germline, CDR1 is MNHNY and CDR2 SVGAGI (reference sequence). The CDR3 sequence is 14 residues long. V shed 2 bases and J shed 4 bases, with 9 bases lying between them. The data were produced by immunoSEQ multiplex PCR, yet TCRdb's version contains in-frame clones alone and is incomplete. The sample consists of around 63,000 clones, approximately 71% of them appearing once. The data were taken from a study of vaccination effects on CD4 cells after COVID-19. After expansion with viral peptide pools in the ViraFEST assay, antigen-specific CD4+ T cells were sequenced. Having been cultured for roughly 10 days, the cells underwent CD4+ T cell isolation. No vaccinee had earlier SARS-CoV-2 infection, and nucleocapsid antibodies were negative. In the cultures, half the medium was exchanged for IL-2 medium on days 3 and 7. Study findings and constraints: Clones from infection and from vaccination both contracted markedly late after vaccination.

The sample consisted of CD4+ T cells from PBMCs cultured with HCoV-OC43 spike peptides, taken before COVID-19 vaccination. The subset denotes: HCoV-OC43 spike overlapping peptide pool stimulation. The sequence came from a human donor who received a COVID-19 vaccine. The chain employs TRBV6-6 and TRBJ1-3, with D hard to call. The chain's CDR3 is CASSYPITGNTIYF. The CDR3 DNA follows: TGTGCCAGCAGTTACCCCATTACCGGAAACACCATATATTTT.